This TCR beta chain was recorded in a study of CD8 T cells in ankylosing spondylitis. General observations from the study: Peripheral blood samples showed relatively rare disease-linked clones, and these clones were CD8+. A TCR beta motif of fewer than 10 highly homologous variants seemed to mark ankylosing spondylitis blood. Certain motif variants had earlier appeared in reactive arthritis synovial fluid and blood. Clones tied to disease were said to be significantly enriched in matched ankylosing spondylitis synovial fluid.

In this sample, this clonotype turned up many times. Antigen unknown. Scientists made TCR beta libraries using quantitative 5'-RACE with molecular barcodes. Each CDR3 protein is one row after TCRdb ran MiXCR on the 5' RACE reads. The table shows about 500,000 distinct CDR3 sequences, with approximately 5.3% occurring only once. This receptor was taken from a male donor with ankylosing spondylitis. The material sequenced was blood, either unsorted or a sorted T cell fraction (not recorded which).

The CDR3 nucleotides read TGTGCCAGCAGCGTTGGGGGAGACCAATCACCCCTCCACTTT. Protein: CASSVGGDQSPLHF. J is TRBJ1-6 and V is TRBV9; D may be TRBD1 (5 bases). There are 14 residues in the CDR3. CDR1 is SGDLS and CDR2 is YYNGEE in the germline V gene. The V end was cut by 2 bases, the J end by 10 bases, with 13 bases between.